These 4 T cell receptor beta chains were sequenced from one sample in a study of CD8 T cells in Susac syndrome. When the RNA was reverse transcribed, random hexamers were used with an input of roughly 0.45 to 1 ug. TCRdb fed the immunoSEQ multiplex PCR reads into MiXCR, producing one record per CDR3 protein. The data contain around 230,000 distinct CDR3 sequences, 90% to 96% of them seen just once; the ten biggest clones take up under 0.12%. The sample was CD4+ T cells from PBMCs. These receptors all stem from a human donor with Susac syndrome.

This clonotype has a single count. The limits of the CDR3 on the DNA are not certain, so only TCRdb's listed CDR3 is given. The J gene is TRBJ1-1, the V gene TRBV18; the table calls TRBD1, which could not be checked here. The CDR3 sequence runs 15 residues, both termini included. Per the germline V gene, CDR1 is KGHSH and CDR2 is LQKENI. The CDR3 is CASSLGDGGVGVGIF.

The chain is built from TRBV29-1 and TRBJ1-4; D gene uncertain. CDR1 and CDR2 (germline): SQVTM, ANQGSEA. The CDR3 is 10 residues long. Trimming took off 2 bases at V and 10 bases at J, with 5 bases between the two ends. CDR3 sequence reads: CSVESGKLFF. CDR3 DNA: TGCAGCGTTGAATCTGGAAAACTGTTTTTT.

V and J are TRBV20-1 and TRBJ2-1; possible D gene TRBD1, 5 bases. CDR3 size: 13 residues. CDR1 is DFQATT, CDR2 SNEGSKA, per germline (reference sequence). Trimming left V 5 bases short and J 7 bases short, with 15 bases between. The CDR3 sequence is CSALGPPGNEQFF. The DNA of the CDR3 is TGCAGTGCTCTGGGCCCCCCAGGGAATGAGCAGTTCTTC.

This rearrangement joins TRBV20-1 to TRBJ1-2; possible D gene TRBD1, 6 bases. Trimming removed 4 bases from V and 0 bases from J, with 12 bases in between. This CDR3 contains 14 residues. Germline lookup yields CDR1 DFQATT and CDR2 SNEGSKA (reference sequence). The CDR3: CSAIRGRANYGYTF. CDR3 nucleotide sequence: TGCAGTGCTATCCGGGGGCGGGCTAACTATGGCTACACCTTC.